A single sample gave rise to the 22 T cell receptor beta chains below, sequenced in a study of human T cells and chemical hapten exposure. This sample's time point: pre-sensitization, week 0. Specified treatment: therapeutic diphenylcyclopropenone sensitization with weekly scalp DPC. One entry per CDR3 protein results from TCRdb running MiXCR on the RACE reads. The data show about 290,000 distinct CDR3 sequences, with around 7.3% seen just once and approximately 1.2% held by the top ten. The material sequenced was whole blood, taken in connection with sensitization to the hapten diphenylcyclopropenone (DPC). The origin of the receptors is a man between 18 and 35 years old with alopecia areata. Some clones in this sample may be carry-over from other donors' samples.

CDR3 DNA sequence: TGTGCCAGCAGTTTATTGGGGACTATACCTAATGAGCAGTTCTTC. Its protein product is CASSLLGTIPNEQFF. The V gene is TRBV28, the J gene TRBJ2-1; TRBD2 matches at 7 bases. CDR3 size: 15 residues. Germline CDR1 and CDR2: MDHEN and SYDVKM. J lost 7 bases, V lost 1 base, and 7 bases had no gene match. Filled out from reference TRBV28 and TRBJ2-1, the complete variable domain reads DVKVTQSSRYLVKRTGEKVFLECVQDMDHENMFWYRQDPGLGLRLIYFSYDVKMKEKGDIPEGYSVSREKKERFSLILESASTNQTSMYLCASSLLGTIPNEQFFGPGTRLTVL.

This clonotype has more than one count but fewer than ten. V gene TRBV5-4 combines with J gene TRBJ1-2; TRBD1 might be the D (5 bases). The CDR3 length is 14 residues. CDR1 SGHNT and CDR2 YYREEE come from the germline V gene (reference sequence). Trimming removed 5 bases at V and 3 bases at J, with 14 bases between. The CDR3 bases are TGTGCCAGCAGAGATTGGGGGGGATACTATGGCTACACCTTC. Translation gives CASRDWGGYYGYTF.

V gene TRBV15 combines with J gene TRBJ2-1, with D possibly TRBD2 on 5 matching bases. Trimming removed 8 bases at V and 0 bases at J, with 14 bases between. The CDR3 length is 15 residues. Germline CDR1 and CDR2: LNHNV and YYDKDF (reference sequence). DNA of the CDR3: TGTGCCACCGGAGGAGCCATTAGCTCCTACAATGAGCAGTTCTTC. It translates to CATGGAISSYNEQFF.

Only a few counts were recorded for this clonotype. The V gene is TRBV27, the J gene TRBJ1-2; a weak D match, TRBD1 (5 bases). CDR1 MNHEY and CDR2 SMNVEV come from the germline V gene (reference sequence). This CDR3 is 13 amino acids long. Between the trimmed V and J ends, which lost 3 bases and 4 bases, there was a span of 9 bases. CDR3: CASSFQQAYGYTF. The CDR3 bases are TGTGCCAGCAGTTTTCAACAGGCCTATGGCTACACCTTC.

This clonotype has ten or more counts. This chain uses TRBV27 with TRBJ2-5; D is possibly TRBD2 (5 bases). Germline lookup yields CDR1 MNHEY and CDR2 SMNVEV (reference sequence). V lost 6 bases to trimming and J lost 4 bases, with 15 bases between them. This CDR3 comprises 14 residues. The CDR3 sequence: CASSSWASRETQYF. DNA for the CDR3: TGTGCCAGCAGCTCCTGGGCTAGCAGAGAGACCCAGTACTTC.

V is TRBV4-3 and J is TRBJ1-2; 7 bases fit TRBD1. Germline CDR1 and CDR2: LGHNA and YSLEER. This CDR3 contains 15 residues. The J segment lost 4 bases and the V segment lost 3 bases, leaving 8 bases of the junction unmatched. This CDR3 is CASSQSGTAVYGYTF. CDR3 DNA: TGCGCCAGCAGCCAGTCCGGGACAGCTGTCTATGGCTACACCTTC.

The sample holds a few counts of this clonotype. The rearrangement uses TRBV27 and TRBJ2-1, with TRBD1 matching over 9 bases. CDR3 length equals 14 residues. The V gene end was trimmed by 4 bases and the J gene end by 2 bases; junction bases not matched to a gene: 0. Germline loops: CDR1 MNHEY, CDR2 SMNVEV (reference sequence). CDR3 in DNA: TGTGCCAGCAGTTGGGACAGGGCCTACAATGAGCAGTTCTTC. Its protein is CASSWDRAYNEQFF.

This clonotype was observed a few times. The chain employs TRBV9 and TRBJ2-3, with D maybe TRBD2 (7 bases). Looked up from germline, CDR1 is SGDLS and CDR2 is YYNGEE. This CDR3 is 14 amino acids long. With 4 bases removed from V and 1 base from J, the gap between germline ends came to 10 bases. CDR3 sequence reads: CASSWRGRTDTQYF. For the CDR3, the DNA is TGTGCCAGCAGCTGGCGGGGGCGCACAGATACGCAGTATTTT.

V usage is TRBV28 and J usage is TRBJ2-2, with a weak D call TRBD2 (5 bases). With 5 bases removed from V and 6 bases from J, the gap between germline ends came to 10 bases. The CDR3 covers 13 residues. Germline values: CDR1 MDHEN, CDR2 SYDVKM. CDR3 sequence (DNA): TGTGCCAGCAGTCCAACTAGTCCCGGGGAGCTGTTTTTT. Translating it yields CASSPTSPGELFF.

This clonotype was detected a few times. The gene calls are TRBV7-2 and TRBJ2-3; D remains unclear. The CDR3 has 13 residues. Per the germline V gene, CDR1 is SGHTA and CDR2 is FQGNSA. V lost 5 bases and J 5 bases, leaving 11 bases between the germline ends. The CDR3 reads CASSLASLDTQYF. The DNA for the CDR3 is TGTGCCAGCAGCCTCGCGTCATTAGATACGCAGTATTTT.

This clonotype was counted a few times. The chain is built from TRBV5-4 and TRBJ2-7, with a weak D call TRBD2 (6 bases). The CDR3 runs to 13 residues. V was clipped by 10 bases and J by 0 bases, with 14 bases between them. Germline V gives CDR1 SGHNT, CDR2 YYREEE (reference sequence). Written as DNA, the CDR3 is TGTGCCGGCCAGGGCGGGGACTCCTACGAGCAGTACTTC. Translated, it gives CAGQGGDSYEQYF.

This sequence joins TRBV14 and TRBJ1-2; 9 bases agree with TRBD1. In germline, CDR1 is SGHDN, CDR2 FVKESK. The CDR3 is made up of 15 amino acids. The V gene end was trimmed by 4 bases and the J gene end by 6 bases; junction bases not matched to a gene: 9. The CDR3 sequence: CASSREWDRVDGYTF. The CDR3 DNA reads TGTGCCAGCAGCCGAGAATGGGACAGGGTCGATGGCTACACCTTC.

The chain carries TRBV7-9 and TRBJ1-1; tentatively, D is TRBD1 (5 bases). The V gene lost 5 bases and the J gene lost 1 base, with 14 bases spanning the gap. The germline gives CDR1 SEHNR, CDR2 FQNEAQ (reference sequence). This CDR3 contains 15 residues. The CDR3 spells CASSAMGGKNTEAFF. Here the CDR3 DNA reads TGTGCCAGCAGCGCCATGGGGGGGAAGAACACTGAAGCTTTCTTT.

This clonotype has more than one count but fewer than ten. The chain employs TRBV4-3 and TRBJ1-2, with 8 bases aligning to TRBD1. The CDR3 covers 16 residues. Germline CDR1 reads LGHNA; CDR2 reads YSLEER. V was clipped by 0 bases and J by 7 bases; unmatched bases: 10. CDR3 residues: CASSQDPLGQGVGYTF. CDR3 DNA sequence: TGCGCCAGCAGCCAAGACCCTTTAGGACAGGGCGTTGGCTACACCTTC.

This clonotype has a handful of counts. The CDR3 coding sequence is TGCAGCGTTTTACTCCAGGGGCCAGGGGACAATCAGCCCCAGCATTTT. Amino acid sequence: CSVLLQGPGDNQPQHF. The chain carries TRBV29-1 and TRBJ1-5; perhaps TRBD1 as D (6 bases). V lost 5 bases, J lost 3 bases, and 20 bases lay in between. The CDR3 is 16 amino acids. Germline lookup yields CDR1 SQVTM and CDR2 ANQGSEA. The full variable domain, its missing parts supplied by reference TRBV29-1 and TRBJ1-5, is SAVISQKPSRDICQRGTSLTIQCQVDSQVTMMFWYRQQPGQSLTLIATANQGSEATYESGFVIDKFPISRPNLTFSTLTVSNMSPEDSSIYLCSVLLQGPGDNQPQHFGDGTRLSIL.

This clonotype was recorded a few times. The chain has TRBV12-3 or TRBV12-4 and TRBJ2-2, with D uncertain. CDR3 length: 14 amino acids. The ends were cut back, 5 bases at V and 4 bases at J, with 11 bases in the middle. CDR3: CASSRSPTTGELFF. The CDR3 nucleotides are TGTGCCAGCAGTAGGTCCCCTACCACCGGGGAGCTGTTTTTT.

This clonotype was recorded a few times. The chain couples TRBV5-6 to TRBJ2-2; D might be TRBD1 (6 bases). Trimming took off 2 bases at V and 5 bases at J, with 16 bases between the two ends. From germline, CDR1 is SGHDT and CDR2 YYEEEE. The CDR3 contains 16 residues. CDR3 loop: CASSFTGRFRTGELFF. In nucleotides, the CDR3 is TGTGCCAGCAGCTTCACAGGGAGATTTAGAACCGGGGAGCTGTTTTTT.

CDR3 residues: CASSLGGARSYNEQFF. DNA for the CDR3: TGTGCCAGCAGCTTAGGCGGGGCCCGCTCCTACAATGAGCAGTTCTTC. The J gene is TRBJ2-1, the V gene TRBV7-9, with D possibly TRBD2 on 6 matching bases. In germline, CDR1 is SEHNR, CDR2 FQNEAQ (reference sequence). V was cut by 1 base and J by 0 bases, with 10 bases left in between. The CDR3 has 16 residues. The full variable domain, its missing parts supplied by reference TRBV7-9 and TRBJ2-1, is DTGVSQNPRHKITKRGQNVTFRCDPISEHNRLYWYRQTLGQGPEFLTYFQNEAQLEKSRLLSDRFSAERPKGSFSTLEIQRTEQGDSAMYLCASSLGGARSYNEQFFGPGTRLTVL.

The table lists this clonotype with a few counts. The chain employs TRBV12-5 and TRBJ2-5; D gene uncertain. V lost 0 bases to trimming and J lost 6 bases, with 5 bases between them. The CDR3 consists of 12 residues. Germline CDR1 reads LGHNT; CDR2 reads FRNRAP. CDR3 amino acids: CASGLVRKTQYF. CDR3 coding DNA: TGTGCTAGTGGTTTGGTACGGAAGACCCAGTACTTC.

This rearrangement joins TRBV3-1 to TRBJ1-3, with D possibly TRBD1 on 5 matching bases. V lost 2 bases to trimming and J lost 0 bases, with 14 bases between them. The CDR3 has 17 amino acids. CDR1 LGHDT and CDR2 YNNKEL come from the germline V gene (reference sequence). CDR3: CASSQIFRGFSGNTIYF. CDR3 sequence (DNA): TGTGCCAGCAGCCAAATTTTTCGGGGGTTCTCTGGAAACACCATATATTTT.

In its sample, this clonotype was seen a few times. The chain couples TRBV19 to TRBJ2-1; maybe TRBD2 (6 bases). The V end was cut by 1 base, the J end by 12 bases, with 13 bases between. Per the germline V gene, CDR1 is LNHDA and CDR2 is SQIVND (reference sequence). The CDR3 has 13 amino acids. The CDR3 loop is CASSIGPPGLQFF. For the CDR3, the DNA is TGTGCCAGTAGTATAGGTCCCCCGGGACTGCAGTTCTTC.

This clonotype showed up many times. The chain employs TRBV4-3 and TRBJ1-4; tentatively, D is TRBD1 (5 bases). Germline CDR1 is LGHNA and CDR2 is YSLEER. The CDR3 spans 16 residues. Trimming shortened V by 3 bases and J by 5 bases, and 16 bases separated the two germline ends. The CDR3 sequence: CASSHPPRDGNEKLFF. The DNA of the CDR3 is TGCGCCAGCAGCCACCCTCCCCGGGACGGGAATGAAAAACTGTTTTTT.